The 2 T cell receptor beta chains below all came from one sample that was sequenced in a study of a mutant IDH1 vaccine in newly diagnosed glioma. TCRdb keeps only in-frame clones here, not all; method: immunoSEQ multiplex PCR. The sample carries 50,000 to 60,000 clones, approximately 78% recorded once. The time point here: week 5, during vaccination. With topical imiquimod, each dose of the vaccine consisted of 300 ug of mutant IDH1 20-mer peptide. Their antigens are not known. The sequenced sample was PBMCs, obtained from a glioma patient whose treatment included an IDH1 peptide vaccine. Source of these receptors: a man between 45 and 60 years old with glioma.

The chain couples TRBV2 to TRBJ1-5; D is unresolved. There are 14 residues in the CDR3. Trimming pared 2 bases from V and 5 bases from J, leaving 10 bases between. Germline V gene lookup returns CDR1 SNHLY and CDR2 FYNNEI. The CDR3 DNA sequence: TGTGCCAGCAGTGAAAAGACTCCCGATCAGCCCCAGCATTTT. It translates to CASSEKTPDQPQHF. The full variable domain, rest sourced from reference TRBV2 and TRBJ1-5, is EPEVTQTPSHQVTQMGQEVILRCVPISNHLYFYWYRQILGQKVEFLVSFYNNEISEKSEIFDDQFSVERPDGSNFTLKIRSTKLEDSAMYFCASSEKTPDQPQHFGDGTRLSIL.

This clone was seen a single time. The chain combines TRBV29-1 with TRBJ2-3; the match to TRBD2 covers 8 bases. Per germline, CDR1 SQVTM and CDR2 ANQGSEA. The CDR3 consists of 13 residues. Losses at the gene ends were 2 bases for V and 6 bases for J; bases not matched to a gene: 4. CDR3: CSVERGGTDTQYF. In DNA, the CDR3 is TGCAGCGTTGAACGCGGGGGGACCGATACGCAGTATTTT.